These T cell receptor beta chains were read from a single sample in a study of blood T cells in healthy people across ages. TCRdb processed the 5' RACE reads anew with MiXCR; each CDR3 protein has one entry. The sample lists about 1.6 million distinct CDR3 sequences, 34% seen once, with roughly 10% in the top ten. Sequencing input: blood. Receptor source: a woman in her 30s in good health. Both conserved end residues are part of each CDR3. A D gene is named only where the DNA matches it firmly. Only some rows state a clone size, as once, few, many or a class for expanded clones.

J	V	D	size	DNA	CDR3
TRBJ1-5	TRBV20-1	TRBD1	few	TGCAGTGCTAGTTTTCAGGGGGCGAAAAGTCAGCCCCAGCATTTT	CSASFQGAKSQPQHF
TRBJ1-4	TRBV5-5	.	.	TGTGCCAGCAGCTCAGTGACAGACTTATCAACTAATGAAAAACTGTTTTTT	CASSSVTDLSTNEKLFF
TRBJ1-5	TRBV5-6	.	few	TGTGCCAGCAGCCCGGGGATTAGGGCTAGCAATCAGCCCCAGCATTTT	CASSPGIRASNQPQHF
TRBJ2-1	TRBV5-5	.	few	TGTGCCAGCAGCCCGTTGACCGAGAACGAGTTCTTC	CASSPLTENEFF
TRBJ2-5	TRBV11-2	TRBD2	.	TGTGCCAGCAGCTTAGAAACTAGCGGGGGGGCCGGGCAAGAGACCCAGTACTTC	CASSLETSGGAGQETQYF
TRBJ2-1	TRBV20-1	TRBD2	once	TGCAGTGCTAGTCACTCCGGGAGGGCCTACAATGAGCAGTTCTTC	CSASHSGRAYNEQFF
TRBJ2-5	TRBV5-1	TRBD2	.	TGCGCCAGCAGCTTGGCCGTAGCGGGGGGGACTGAGACCCAGTACTTC	CASSLAVAGGTETQYF
TRBJ2-5	TRBV24-1	.	.	TGTGCCACCAGCCCTACTACAGGTTACCAAGAGACCCAGTACTTC	CATSPTTGYQETQYF
TRBJ1-6	TRBV4-1	.	few	TGCGCCAGCAGCCAAGATGGGGGGTGGAATTCACCCCTCCACTTT	CASSQDGGWNSPLHF
TRBJ1-5	TRBV7-2	.	.	TGTGCCAGCAGCTCCGGTGGGGACATAGATCAGCCCCAGCATTTT	CASSSGGDIDQPQHF
TRBJ2-5	TRBV29-1	TRBD1	many	TGCAGCGTTGGGACAGGGACGGAGACCCAGTACTTC	CSVGTGTETQYF
TRBJ2-1	TRBV27	TRBD1	.	TGTGCCAGCAGTGGACAGGGGATCTACAATGAGCAGTTCTTC	CASSGQGIYNEQFF
TRBJ2-7	TRBV5-1	.	.	TGCGCCAGCAGCCCCGGGGGGACAGATGGGTCCTACGAGCAGTACTTC	CASSPGGTDGSYEQYF
TRBJ2-3	TRBV7-2	TRBD2	few	TGTGCCAGCAGGTTAAAAGGACTAGGCCTAAGCACAGATACGCAGTATTTT	CASRLKGLGLSTDTQYF
TRBJ1-1	TRBV6-2/TRBV6-3	TRBD1	few	TGTGCCAGCACCCAGGGGGGGGGCCGGACTGAAGCTTTCTTT	CASTQGGGRTEAFF
TRBJ2-1	TRBV3-1	.	.	TGTGCCAGCAGCCAAATCTCTCGGCGGGGACAGAGCTCCTACAATGAGCAGTTCTTC	CASSQISRRGQSSYNEQFF
TRBJ1-1	TRBV6-1	.	.	TGTGCCAGCAGGGAGGGCAGCGTAACCTCCAGAGCTTTCTTT	CASREGSVTSRAFF
TRBJ2-7	TRBV30	.	.	TGTGCCTGGAGTTCTGGCTACGAGCAGTACTTC	CAWSSGYEQYF
TRBJ2-7	TRBV5-1	.	once	TGCGCCAGTCACGGGACTCCCCCGGGCGAGCAGTACTTC	CASHGTPPGEQYF
TRBJ2-3	TRBV7-9	.	.	TGTGCCAGCAGCACACGGACAGTTGGGCGTGGAGATACGCAGTATTTT	CASSTRTVGRGDTQYF
TRBJ1-2	TRBV25-1	TRBD1	few	TGTGCCACCACTGGGCAGGGGGCTTTTGGCTACACCTTC	CATTGQGAFGYTF
TRBJ2-2	TRBV12-3/TRBV12-4	.	.	TGTGCCAGCAGGGCCAGGGTGAACACCGGGGAGCTGTTTTTT	CASRARVNTGELFF
TRBJ1-1	TRBV20-1	.	.	TGCAGTGTTAGAGCCGGGACGGTGAACACTGAAGCTTTCTTT	CSVRAGTVNTEAFF
TRBJ1-1	TRBV7-9	TRBD1	.	TGTGCCAGCAGCTTGGAGACTTTTGGAACCAGGGGGACTGAAGCTTTCTTT	CASSLETFGTRGTEAFF
TRBJ1-1	TRBV7-9	.	.	TGTGCCAGCAGCTTAGCGCATTCGCCTGGTGAAGCTTTCTTT	CASSLAHSPGEAFF
TRBJ1-1	TRBV5-5	.	.	TGTGCCAGCAGCTTCCCCTGGGGGGGCACTGAAGCTTTCTTT	CASSFPWGGTEAFF
TRBJ1-1	TRBV7-2	TRBD1	few	TGTGCCAGCAGCCTAAAAGGACAGGGGGTAACTGAAGCTTTCTTT	CASSLKGQGVTEAFF
TRBJ1-2	TRBV2	TRBD1	.	TGTGCCAGCAGTCTGATGATGAGGACAGGGGGCAATGATGGCTACACCTTC	CASSLMMRTGGNDGYTF
TRBJ2-2	TRBV2	.	.	TGTGCCAGCAGGGTCGGGGGAAACACCGGGGAGCTGTTTTTT	CASRVGGNTGELFF
TRBJ1-2	TRBV20-1	.	.	TGCAGTGCAAGACTTGGGACCTCCTATGGCTACACCTTC	CSARLGTSYGYTF
TRBJ1-1	TRBV29-1	.	few	TGCAGCGTTTCTAACAAGCGGAACACTGAAGCTTTCTTT	CSVSNKRNTEAFF
TRBJ2-5	TRBV4-1	.	.	TGCGCCAGCAGCCCTCGTGGAGGGGTTTACCAAGAGACCCAGTACTTC	CASSPRGGVYQETQYF
TRBJ2-1	TRBV7-9	.	once	TGTGCCAGCAGCCACCCACTAAACTACAATGAGCAGTTCTTC	CASSHPLNYNEQFF
TRBJ1-2	TRBV20-1	.	few	TGCAGTGCTAGTCCCAAGGGGGTCGGCCCCTATGGCTACACCTTC	CSASPKGVGPYGYTF
TRBJ2-5	TRBV20-1	TRBD2	.	TGCAGTACTAGTCCTAGCGGGGGGTACCAAGAGACCCAGTACTTC	CSTSPSGGYQETQYF
TRBJ2-2	TRBV20-1	TRBD2	.	TGCAGTGCTAGAGATGGCGGGGGGCTCACCGGGGAGCTGTTTTTT	CSARDGGGLTGELFF
TRBJ2-1	TRBV11-2	.	few	TGTGCCAGCAGCCTGGGACTCGGCCCGGGAGAGCAGTTCTTC	CASSLGLGPGEQFF
TRBJ2-1	TRBV7-9	.	once	TGTGCCAGCAGCCCAGGAGACAGAAACTACAATGAGCAGTTCTTC	CASSPGDRNYNEQFF
TRBJ2-5	TRBV27	TRBD2	.	TGTGCCAGCGCCAGTCCCCTTGGGGGGGGAGAGACCCAGTACTTC	CASASPLGGGETQYF
TRBJ2-3	TRBV7-9	TRBD2	.	TGTGCCAGCAGCTTCGGCTGGAGACGGGAGGGTAACACAGATACGCAGTATTTT	CASSFGWRREGNTDTQYF
TRBJ1-1	TRBV20-1	.	.	TGCAGAAAGGGCCGCTGGAACACTGAAGCTTTCTTT	CRKGRWNTEAFF
TRBJ1-1	TRBV3-1	.	.	TGTGCCAGCAGCCAAGAACCCGGGACAACTAACACTGAAGCTTTCTTT	CASSQEPGTTNTEAFF
TRBJ2-7	TRBV10-2	.	.	TGCGCCAGCAGTGAGTTTGGGGGGACCGAGAGCTCCTACGAGCAGTACTTC	CASSEFGGTESSYEQYF
TRBJ1-2	TRBV20-1	.	.	TGCAGTGCTAGGGTCGCAGCAGGCGGGATCTATGGCTACACCTTC	CSARVAAGGIYGYTF
TRBJ1-5	TRBV12-3/TRBV12-4	TRBD1	many	TGTGCCAGCAGGGGACAGGAGAGCAATCAGCCCCAGCATTTT	CASRGQESNQPQHF
TRBJ2-7	TRBV7-2	.	.	TGTGCCAGCAGCAACCACCTAGCTTTTTCAGCTCAAGCAGTCGGGCGGGAGTACTTC	CASSNHLAFSAQAVGREYF
TRBJ2-2	TRBV27	TRBD2	once	TGTGCCAGCAGTTCCATCAGCCTAGCGGGAAGTACTTGGGAGCTGTTTTTT	CASSSISLAGSTWELFF
TRBJ1-4	TRBV15	.	few	TGTGCCACCAGCAGACCCCGAAAGCAAACTAATGAAAAACTGTTTTTT	CATSRPRKQTNEKLFF
TRBJ1-5	TRBV30	.	few	TGTGCCTGGAGTGTGGGCGAAACCCAGCATTTT	CAWSVGETQHF
TRBJ1-5	TRBV4-1	TRBD1	many	TGCGCCAGCAGCCAAGCCGACAGGGGTGCAGGGCAGCCCCAGCATTTT	CASSQADRGAGQPQHF
TRBJ2-1	TRBV20-1	TRBD2	.	TGCAGTGCTAGGCGGGCGGGAGGGGTAAATGAGCAGTTCTTC	CSARRAGGVNEQFF
TRBJ1-6	TRBV4-1	.	.	TGCGCCAGCAGCCAAGTTAATGGCGGATTCTTTTATAATTCACCCCTCCACTTT	CASSQVNGGFFYNSPLHF
TRBJ1-1	TRBV6-1	.	.	TGTGCCAGCAGTGCTGGGGTCGAGATGAACACTGAAGCTTTCTTT	CASSAGVEMNTEAFF
TRBJ2-1	TRBV6-6	.	.	TGTGCAGGACACCAGGGGAATGAGCAGTTCTTC	CAGHQGNEQFF
TRBJ1-2	TRBV6-1	.	once	TGTGCCAGCAGTGAAAAACGGATTTCGGGGTACGGCTACACCTTC	CASSEKRISGYGYTF